The present T cell receptor (beta chain) was sequenced within a study of cytomegalovirus exposure and HLA in healthy donors. Study-wide results and caveats: Indistinguishable V segments, including TRBV6-2 and TRBV6-3, were excluded. High sensitivity and specificity were reportedly achieved when the classifier diagnosed cytomegalovirus status. Rare sequences made up most TCRs, while some public TCRs were found in many donors. Evidence from a later analysis indicated that most CMV-associated TCR beta chains looked HLA-restricted.

Of note for this clone: Its target is unknown.

The CDR3 consists of 14 residues. V shed 8 bases, J shed 4 bases, and the junction held 8 bases outside the gene matches. Germline loops: CDR1 MNHEY, CDR2 SVGAGI. Vbeta (60) and Jbeta (13) primers were used in the PCR. Profiled with immunoSEQ multiplex PCR; TCRdb holds only in-frame clones, not every one. The data show 63,000 or so clones, roughly 75% seen once. This TCR was recovered from a woman in her 30s in good health and CMV-seropositive. The chain carries TRBV6-5 and TRBJ2-1; 7 bases match TRBD2. Sequencing input: PBMCs. CDR3 residues: CASAPGLPYNEQFF. The CDR3 DNA reads as TGTGCCAGCGCCCCGGGACTACCGTACAATGAGCAGTTCTTC.